Listed below are T cell receptor beta chains from one sample, sequenced in a study of blood T cell repertoires in COVID-19. Profiled with immunoSEQ multiplex PCR; TCRdb holds only in-frame clones, not every one. The data contain about 180,000 clones, roughly 87% of them singletons. The sequencing sample was made of peripheral blood. The receptors originated from a woman in her forties or fifties with acute or convalescent COVID-19. CDR3s include the opening cysteine and the closing phenylalanine or tryptophan. The order of the fields is J gene, V gene, clone size, D gene, CDR3 DNA, CDR3 protein. D genes are given only for firm matches. Size is omitted from some rows. Given values are once, few, many or a class for expanded clones.

>TRBJ2-6|TRBV19|.|TRBD1
TGTGCCAGTAGAACAGGGGCTGGGGCCAACGTCCTGACTTTC
CASRTGAGANVLTF
>TRBJ1-1|TRBV2|.|.
TGTGCCAGCAGTGGGGACATCACTGAAGCTTTCTTT
CASSGDITEAFF
>TRBJ2-5|TRBV5-5|.|TRBD1
TGTGCCAGCAGCCTAGTCCCGGGACAGGGTGAGACCCAGTACTTC
CASSLVPGQGETQYF
>TRBJ2-3|TRBV19|few|TRBD2
TGTGCCAGTAGTATAGACTCCCCGGGACTAGCGGTATCTAGCACAGATACGCAGTATTTT
CASSIDSPGLAVSSTDTQYF
>TRBJ1-2|TRBV6-5|.|.
TGTGCCAGCAGTTACTCTGCCCAGGGAGGTTTTGGCTACACCTTC
CASSYSAQGGFGYTF
>TRBJ2-1|TRBV7-6|.|.
TGTGCCAGCAGTACAAGACCACTAGCCGACAATGAGCAGTTCTTC
CASSTRPLADNEQFF
>TRBJ2-7|TRBV30|.|.
TGTGCCTGGAGTGGATCCGGGACACGGAAAGCCTACGAGCAGTACTTC
CAWSGSGTRKAYEQYF
>TRBJ1-1|TRBV5-1|once|.
TGCGCCAGCAGTTCGGCGCCACGGGACACTGAAGCTTTCTTT
CASSSAPRDTEAFF
>TRBJ1-2|TRBV11-1|.|.
TGTGCCAGCAGCCAGGGGACGTTGAACTATGGCTACACCTTC
CASSQGTLNYGYTF
>TRBJ1-1|TRBV19|.|.
TGTGCCAGTAGTATTTATCCCCCGGCGGGGAACACTGAAGCTTTCTTT
CASSIYPPAGNTEAFF
>TRBJ2-1|TRBV6-2/TRBV6-3|.|TRBD2
TGTGCCAGCAGTTCGGGACTAGCGGGTAGTGAGCAGTTCTTC
CASSSGLAGSEQFF
>TRBJ2-2|TRBV7-9|.|TRBD1
TGTGCCAGCAGCTCCCGGACAGGGGACACCGGGGAGCTGTTTTTT
CASSSRTGDTGELFF
>TRBJ2-7|TRBV4-3|.|TRBD2
TGCGCCAGCAGCCAAGGACGAGCGGGACTTTACGAGCAGTACTTC
CASSQGRAGLYEQYF
>TRBJ2-2|TRBV5-1|.|TRBD1
TGCGCCAGCAGCTTGGAGCCAGGGGGCCTGGCCGGGGAGCTGTTTTTT
CASSLEPGGLAGELFF
>TRBJ2-7|TRBV15|.|TRBD1
TGTGCCACCAGCAGACTCCGGGACAGATCCTACGAGCAGTACTTC
CATSRLRDRSYEQYF
>TRBJ2-7|TRBV9|once|.
TGTCCTCTCGGAGGGGGACTATACGAGCAGTACTTC
CPLGGGLYEQYF
>TRBJ2-2|TRBV5-4|few|TRBD1
TGTGCCAGCAGCCGGGTAGGGGGCTCGAACACCGGGGAGCTGTTTTTT
CASSRVGGSNTGELFF
>TRBJ2-6|TRBV19|.|TRBD1
TGTGCCAGTAGTATAATGTCAGGGGGAGCCGGGGCCAACGTCCTGACTTTC
CASSIMSGGAGANVLTF
>TRBJ2-7|TRBV13|.|.
TGTGCCAGCAGCAGCCTTCCCCAGGGGTCGCGCTACGAGCAGTACTTC
CASSSLPQGSRYEQYF
>TRBJ2-1|TRBV6-1|.|TRBD2
TGTGCCAGCAGTGCAGGGCTAGCGGCCTCCTACAATGAGCAGTTCTTC
CASSAGLAASYNEQFF
>TRBJ1-6|TRBV4-3|.|TRBD1
TGCGCCAGCAGCCCAGGAGGACAGGGAGGTTCACCCCTCCACTTT
CASSPGGQGGSPLHF
>TRBJ1-2|TRBV3-1/TRBV3-2|.|TRBD1
TGTGCCAGCAGCCCCGGACAGGGGGATAACTATGGCTACACCTTC
CASSPGQGDNYGYTF
>TRBJ2-3|TRBV20-1|.|TRBD2
TGCAGTGCTAGTCGCCGGGAGGGGGAAGATACGCAGTATTTT
CSASRREGEDTQYF
>TRBJ1-2|TRBV27|.|TRBD1
TGTGCCAGCAGTCCGTGGACAGGGGCCACTGGTTATGGCTACACCTTC
CASSPWTGATGYGYTF
>TRBJ1-2|TRBV12-3/TRBV12-4|.|.
TGTGCCAGCAGTTTGGGGGGGGGAGCTGGCTACACCTTC
CASSLGGGAGYTF
>TRBJ1-2|TRBV4-1|.|.
TGCGCCAGCAGCCAAGATCCGGTAGGGGGTGAAGGCTATGGCTACACCTTC
CASSQDPVGGEGYGYTF
>TRBJ2-5|TRBV19|.|TRBD1
TGTGCCAGTAGTTTCCGGGACAGGGGCCAAGAGACCCAGTACTTC
CASSFRDRGQETQYF
>TRBJ2-7|TRBV27|.|TRBD2
TGTGCCAGCAGTGGGACAAGGGGGCTAGCGGGGAACGAGCAGTACTTC
CASSGTRGLAGNEQYF
>TRBJ1-3|TRBV30|once|.
TGTGCCTGGAGACGGGGAAACACCATATATTTT
CAWRRGNTIYF
>TRBJ2-7|TRBV12-3/TRBV12-4|.|.
TGTGCCAGCAGCTCCGGGGGCTACGAGCAGTACTTC
CASSSGGYEQYF
>TRBJ1-6|TRBV14|.|.
TGTGCCAGCAGCCTACGACAGCATTCACCCCTCCACTTT
CASSLRQHSPLHF
>TRBJ1-5|TRBV7-2|.|.
TGTGCCAGCAGCTTAGTGGTACAGAGCAATCAGCCCCAGCATTTT
CASSLVVQSNQPQHF
>TRBJ1-2|TRBV14|.|.
TGTGCCAGCAGCCGAATGCAGGGGCGGGGCTACACCTTC
CASSRMQGRGYTF
>TRBJ1-1|TRBV5-1|.|TRBD1
TGCGCCAGCAGCTTAGGACAGGGAAAAGCTTTCTTT
CASSLGQGKAFF
>TRBJ2-3|TRBV30|.|TRBD2
TGTGCCTGGAGGCGGGGGTTACTGACAGATACGCAGTATTTT
CAWRRGLLTDTQYF
>TRBJ1-1|TRBV28|.|.
TGTGCCAGCAGACCCGGTGGGAGCACTGAAGCTTTCTTT
CASRPGGSTEAFF
>TRBJ1-2|TRBV6-5|.|.
TGTGCCGTGCAGGAAAACTATGGCTACACCTTC
CAVQENYGYTF
>TRBJ1-1|TRBV10-3|.|.
TGTGCCATCAGTGGTGGACAGTTGAACACTGAAGCTTTCTTT
CAISGGQLNTEAFF
>TRBJ2-5|TRBV6-2/TRBV6-3|.|TRBD2
TGTGCCAGCAGCATAGCGGGGGTCACCCCAGAGACCCAGTACTTC
CASSIAGVTPETQYF
>TRBJ2-1|TRBV9|.|TRBD2
TGTGCCAGCAGCGTAGGGCTAGCGGGCACGCAGTTCTTC
CASSVGLAGTQFF
>TRBJ2-3|TRBV7-6|.|.
TGTGCCAGCAGCTTAGGGGGGCCCTCGTACACAGATACGCAGTATTTT
CASSLGGPSYTDTQYF
>TRBJ1-2|TRBV5-6|.|.
TGTGCCAGCAACCCGACGGGCTATGGCTACACCTTC
CASNPTGYGYTF
>TRBJ1-1|TRBV6-2/TRBV6-3|.|TRBD1
TGTGCCAGCAGTTACGTGGGGTTACCAGGGGGAGCTTTCTTT
CASSYVGLPGGAFF
>TRBJ2-7|TRBV27|.|TRBD2
TGTGCCAGCAGGACTAGCGGCTCCTACGAGCAGTACTTC
CASRTSGSYEQYF
>TRBJ2-7|TRBV7-7|.|.
TGTGCCAGCAGCCCCTACGAGTCCAGGTCGTATCACGAGCAGTACTTC
CASSPYESRSYHEQYF
>TRBJ2-7|TRBV7-8|.|.
TGTGCCAGCGTCGGACAGAAGAACTACGAGCAGTACTTC
CASVGQKNYEQYF
>TRBJ1-1|TRBV2|.|.
TGTGCCAGCACCGAATCCGGGAGTTCGGGGACTGAAGCTTTCTTT
CASTESGSSGTEAFF
>TRBJ1-2|TRBV19|few|.
TGTGCCAGTAGTATCTCAACAGACAACTATGGCTACACCTTC
CASSISTDNYGYTF
>TRBJ1-2|TRBV3-1/TRBV3-2|.|TRBD1
TGTGCCAGCAGCCATCCGGGACAGACTTATCTTTTGGGCTACACCTTC
CASSHPGQTYLLGYTF
>TRBJ1-5|TRBV28|.|.
TGTGCCAGCAGTTTAGTGGCAGGGGAAAGTCAGCCCCAGCATTTT
CASSLVAGESQPQHF
>TRBJ2-1|TRBV3-1/TRBV3-2|.|.
TGTGCCAGCAGCCAAGGATTTAGTGAGCAGTTCTTC
CASSQGFSEQFF
>TRBJ2-2|TRBV6-5|.|.
TGTGCCAGCAGTTACCCCCAGGGGTTTAACACCGGGGAGCTGTTTTTT
CASSYPQGFNTGELFF